This T cell receptor beta chain was found in a study of human T cells and chemical hapten exposure. About the research overall: Reading of the patch tests, which applied 0.01% DPC to the upper back, occurred at 6 days. From small differences in pooled library volume came most of the variation in per-sample TCR yields. Notes on the study in general: Controls had significantly fewer large CDR3 similarity clusters than were formed by expanded TCRs.

This clonotype was seen a handful of times. What it binds is unknown. The CDR3 has 15 amino acids. Germline values: CDR1 SGHVS, CDR2 FQNEAQ. V was clipped by 3 bases and J by 7 bases, with 16 bases between them. Time point in this sample: pre-sensitization, week 0. Treatment: therapeutic diphenylcyclopropenone sensitization with weekly scalp DPC. Whole blood that had not been fractionated was the source of extracted total RNA. From the RACE reads, TCRdb called clonotypes with MiXCR, one entry per CDR3 protein. The table has more than 250,000 distinct CDR3 sequences, approximately 8.4% seen once. The receptor comes from a woman aged 40 to 49 with alopecia areata. Some clones in this sample may be carry-over from other donors' samples. Source: whole blood, taken in connection with sensitization to the hapten diphenylcyclopropenone (DPC). This chain joins TRBV7-8 and TRBJ1-5; no reliable D call. The CDR3 sequence is CASSLSAREGQPQHF. The CDR3, as DNA: TGTGCCAGCAGCTTGTCAGCCCGGGAGGGACAGCCCCAGCATTTT. Drawing the rest from reference TRBV7-8 and TRBJ1-5, the complete variable domain is GAGVSQSPRYKVAKRGQDVALRCDPISGHVSLFWYQQALGQGPEFLTYFQNEAQLDKSGLPSDRFFAERPEGSVSTLKIQRTQQEDSAVYLCASSLSAREGQPQHFGDGTRLSIL.